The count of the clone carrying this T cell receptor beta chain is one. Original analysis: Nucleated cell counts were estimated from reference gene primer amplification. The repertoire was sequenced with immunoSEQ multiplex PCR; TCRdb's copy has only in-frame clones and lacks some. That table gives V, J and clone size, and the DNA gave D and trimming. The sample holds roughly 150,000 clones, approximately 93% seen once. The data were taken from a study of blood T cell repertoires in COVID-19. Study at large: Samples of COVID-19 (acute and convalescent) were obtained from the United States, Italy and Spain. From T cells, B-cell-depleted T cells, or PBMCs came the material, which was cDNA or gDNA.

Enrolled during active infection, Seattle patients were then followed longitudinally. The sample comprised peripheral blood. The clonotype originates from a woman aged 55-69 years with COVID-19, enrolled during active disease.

In DNA, the CDR3 is TGTGCCAGCAGCTGGCAGGGCTCTGGGGCCAACGTCCTGACTTTC. This gives the protein CASSWQGSGANVLTF. The V gene is TRBV5-6, the J gene TRBJ2-6; possible D gene TRBD1, 5 bases. The V end lost 3 bases, the J end lost 0 bases, and 7 bases lay between the germline ends. Germline CDR1 is SGHDT and CDR2 is YYEEEE. The CDR3 spans 15 residues.